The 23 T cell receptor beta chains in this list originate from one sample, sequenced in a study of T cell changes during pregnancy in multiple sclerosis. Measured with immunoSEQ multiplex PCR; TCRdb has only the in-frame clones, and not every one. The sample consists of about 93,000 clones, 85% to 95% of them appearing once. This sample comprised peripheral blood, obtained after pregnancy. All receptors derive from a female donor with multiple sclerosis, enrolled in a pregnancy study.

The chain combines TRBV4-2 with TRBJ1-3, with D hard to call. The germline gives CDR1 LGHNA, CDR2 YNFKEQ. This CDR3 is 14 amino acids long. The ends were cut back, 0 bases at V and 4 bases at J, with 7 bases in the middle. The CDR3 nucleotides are TGTGCCAGCAGCCAAGAGGTCGGGGGAAACACCATATATTTT. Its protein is CASSQEVGGNTIYF.

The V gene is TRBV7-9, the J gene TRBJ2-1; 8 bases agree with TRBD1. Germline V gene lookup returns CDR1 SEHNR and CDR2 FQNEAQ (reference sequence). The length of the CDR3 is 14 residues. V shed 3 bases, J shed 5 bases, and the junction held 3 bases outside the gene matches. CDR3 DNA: TGTGCCAGCAGCTTTTCGACAGGGGACAATGAGCAGTTCTTC. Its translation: CASSFSTGDNEQFF.

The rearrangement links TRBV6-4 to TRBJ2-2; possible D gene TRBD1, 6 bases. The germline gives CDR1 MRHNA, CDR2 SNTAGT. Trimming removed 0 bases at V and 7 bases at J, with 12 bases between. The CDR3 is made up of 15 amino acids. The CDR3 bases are TGTGCCAGCAGTGACTCGTTAGGGGGAGACGGGGAGCTGTTTTTT. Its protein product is CASSDSLGGDGELFF.

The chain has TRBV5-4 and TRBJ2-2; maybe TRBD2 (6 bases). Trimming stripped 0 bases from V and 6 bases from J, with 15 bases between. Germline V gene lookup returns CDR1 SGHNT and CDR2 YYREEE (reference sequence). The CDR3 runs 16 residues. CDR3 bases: TGTGCCAGCAGCTTGGCGAAAACTAGCTTAGCCGGGGAGCTGTTTTTT. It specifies CASSLAKTSLAGELFF.

Here the CDR3 DNA reads TGTGCCAGCAGGGGACTCTCCTACAATGAGCAGTTCTTC. Protein: CASRGLSYNEQFF. The V gene is TRBV7-9, the J gene TRBJ2-1; D is possibly TRBD2 (6 bases). V lost 6 bases to trimming and J lost 0 bases, with 6 bases between them. CDR3 size: 13 residues. The germline CDR1 and CDR2 sequences are SEHNR and FQNEAQ (reference sequence).

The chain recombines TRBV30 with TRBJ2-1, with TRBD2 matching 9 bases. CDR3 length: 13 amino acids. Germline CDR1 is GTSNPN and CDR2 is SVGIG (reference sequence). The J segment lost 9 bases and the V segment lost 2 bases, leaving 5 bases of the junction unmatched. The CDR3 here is CAWSLGLATEQFF. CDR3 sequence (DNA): TGTGCCTGGAGTCTCGGACTAGCGACTGAGCAGTTCTTC.

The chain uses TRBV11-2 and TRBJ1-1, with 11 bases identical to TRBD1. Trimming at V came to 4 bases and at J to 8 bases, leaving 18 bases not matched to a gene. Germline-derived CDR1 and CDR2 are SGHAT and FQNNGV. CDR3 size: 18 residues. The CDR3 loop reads CASSSWFRDRGKRTEAFF. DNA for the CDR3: TGTGCCAGCAGCTCTTGGTTCCGGGACAGGGGGAAAAGGACCGAAGCTTTCTTT.

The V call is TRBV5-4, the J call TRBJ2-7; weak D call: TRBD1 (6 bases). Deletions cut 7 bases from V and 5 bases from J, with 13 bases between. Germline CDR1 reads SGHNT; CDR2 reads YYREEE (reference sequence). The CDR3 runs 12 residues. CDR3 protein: CASGRTGNEQYF. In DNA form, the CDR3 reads TGTGCCAGCGGGCGCACAGGGAACGAGCAGTACTTC.

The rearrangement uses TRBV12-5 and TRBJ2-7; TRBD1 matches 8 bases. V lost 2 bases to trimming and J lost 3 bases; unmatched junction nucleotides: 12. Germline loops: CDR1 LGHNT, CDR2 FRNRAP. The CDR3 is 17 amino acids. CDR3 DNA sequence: TGTGCTAGTGGTTTGTCCCCGAAGACAGGGGAGAGCTACGAGCAGTACTTC. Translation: CASGLSPKTGESYEQYF.

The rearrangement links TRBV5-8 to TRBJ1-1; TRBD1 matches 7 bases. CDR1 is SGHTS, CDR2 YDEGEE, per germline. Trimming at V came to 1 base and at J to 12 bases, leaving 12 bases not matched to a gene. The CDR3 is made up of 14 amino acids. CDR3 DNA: TGTGCCAGCAGCTTGTCATATAGGGGGCTGGGAACTTTCTTT. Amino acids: CASSLSYRGLGTFF.

This CDR3 is CASTKPRDLALSGANVLTF. The CDR3 nucleotides read TGTGCCAGCACAAAACCACGGGACTTGGCTCTCTCTGGGGCCAACGTCCTGACTTTC. The V call is TRBV7-8, the J call TRBJ2-6, with a weak D call TRBD2 (6 bases). This CDR3 is built from 19 residues. Per germline, CDR1 SGHVS and CDR2 FQNEAQ. V lost 7 bases and J lost 0, with 22 bases in between.

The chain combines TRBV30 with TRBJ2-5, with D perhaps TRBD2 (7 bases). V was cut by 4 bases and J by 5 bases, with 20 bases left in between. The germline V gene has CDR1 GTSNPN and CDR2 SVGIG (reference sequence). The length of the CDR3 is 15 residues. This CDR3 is CAWTKAGGRGETQYF. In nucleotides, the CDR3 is TGTGCCTGGACTAAGGCCGGGGGGCGAGGGGAGACCCAGTACTTC.

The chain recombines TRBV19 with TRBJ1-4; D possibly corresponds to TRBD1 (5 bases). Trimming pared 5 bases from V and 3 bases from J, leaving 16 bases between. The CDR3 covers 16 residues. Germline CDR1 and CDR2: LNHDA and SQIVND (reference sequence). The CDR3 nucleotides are TGTGCCAGTAGTTCCTCCGTGACAGCCCCTAATGAAAAACTGTTTTTT. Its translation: CASSSSVTAPNEKLFF. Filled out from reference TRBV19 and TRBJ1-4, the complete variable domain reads DGGITQSPKYLFRKEGQNVTLSCEQNLNHDAMYWYRQDPGQGLRLIYYSQIVNDFQKGDIAEGYSVSREKKESFPLTVTSAQKNPTAFYLCASSSSVTAPNEKLFFGSGTQLSVL.

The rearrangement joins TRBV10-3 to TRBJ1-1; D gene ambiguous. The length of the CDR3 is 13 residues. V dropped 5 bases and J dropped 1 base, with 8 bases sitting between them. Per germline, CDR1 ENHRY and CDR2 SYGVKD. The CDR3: CAISSTENTEAFF. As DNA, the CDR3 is TGTGCCATCAGTTCTACAGAGAACACTGAAGCTTTCTTT.

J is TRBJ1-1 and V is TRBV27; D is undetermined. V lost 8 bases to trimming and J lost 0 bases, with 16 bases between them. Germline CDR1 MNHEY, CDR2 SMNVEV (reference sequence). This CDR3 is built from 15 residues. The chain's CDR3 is CASRLASTMNTEAFF. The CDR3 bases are TGTGCCAGCCGTCTAGCGAGCACTATGAACACTGAAGCTTTCTTT.

The DNA for the CDR3 is TGTGCCAGCAGTGGGGGGACACTCCATGAGCAGTTCTTC. This encodes CASSGGTLHEQFF. The gene calls are TRBV2 and TRBJ2-1; D perhaps matches TRBD1 (6 bases). The length of the CDR3 is 13 residues. The V end lost 4 bases, the J end lost 8 bases, and 12 bases lay between the germline ends. From germline, CDR1 is SNHLY and CDR2 FYNNEI.

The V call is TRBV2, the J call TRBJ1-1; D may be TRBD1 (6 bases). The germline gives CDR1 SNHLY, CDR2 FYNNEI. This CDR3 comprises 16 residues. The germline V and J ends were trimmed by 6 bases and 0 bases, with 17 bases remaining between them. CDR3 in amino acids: CASSPGRGGLNTEAFF. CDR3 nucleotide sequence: TGTGCCAGCAGCCCAGGCCGGGGGGGCTTGAACACTGAAGCTTTCTTT.

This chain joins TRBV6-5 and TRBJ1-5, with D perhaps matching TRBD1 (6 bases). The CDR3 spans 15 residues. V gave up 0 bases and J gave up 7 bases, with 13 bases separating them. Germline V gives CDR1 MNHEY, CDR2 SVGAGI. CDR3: CASSYSLQGGQPQHF. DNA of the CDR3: TGTGCCAGCAGTTACTCTCTACAGGGAGGGCAGCCCCAGCATTTT.

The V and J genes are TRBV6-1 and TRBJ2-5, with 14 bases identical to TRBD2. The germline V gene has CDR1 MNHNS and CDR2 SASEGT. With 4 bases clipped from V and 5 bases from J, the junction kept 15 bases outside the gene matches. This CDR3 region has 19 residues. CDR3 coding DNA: TGTGCCAGCAGTGGAGCGGGACTAGCGGGAGTCCCAGTTAGGGAGACCCAGTACTTC. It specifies CASSGAGLAGVPVRETQYF.

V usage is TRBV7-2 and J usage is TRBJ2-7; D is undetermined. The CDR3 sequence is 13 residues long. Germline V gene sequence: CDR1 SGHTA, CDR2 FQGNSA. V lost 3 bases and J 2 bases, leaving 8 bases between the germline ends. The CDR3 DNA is TGTGCCAGCAGCTTTTCCAGCGCCTACGAGCAGTACTTC. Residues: CASSFSSAYEQYF.

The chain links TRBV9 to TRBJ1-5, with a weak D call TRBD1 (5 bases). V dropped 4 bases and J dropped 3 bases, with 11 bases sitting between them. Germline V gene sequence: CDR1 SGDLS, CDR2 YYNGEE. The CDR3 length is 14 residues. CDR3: CASSQGGDNQPQHF. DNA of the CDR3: TGTGCCAGCAGCCAGGGAGGGGACAATCAGCCCCAGCATTTT.

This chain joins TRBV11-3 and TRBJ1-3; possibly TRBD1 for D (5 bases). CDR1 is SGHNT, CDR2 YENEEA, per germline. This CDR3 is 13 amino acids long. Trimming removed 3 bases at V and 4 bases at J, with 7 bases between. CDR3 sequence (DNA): TGTGCCAGCAGCTTGGCAGGGGGAAACACCATATATTTT. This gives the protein CASSLAGGNTIYF.

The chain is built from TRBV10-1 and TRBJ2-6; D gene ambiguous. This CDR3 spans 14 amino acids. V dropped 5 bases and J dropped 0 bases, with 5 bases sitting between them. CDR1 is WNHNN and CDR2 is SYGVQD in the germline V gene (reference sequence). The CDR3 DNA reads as TGCGCCAGCAGTCCAGGCTCTGGGGCCAACGTCCTGACTTTC. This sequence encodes CASSPGSGANVLTF.